Only one count was recorded for the clone carrying this TCR beta chain. This sample is part of a study of blood T cell repertoires in COVID-19. Study background: Sources were T cells, B-cell-depleted T cells, or PBMCs; the material itself was cDNA or gDNA.

In the authors' methods: Using reference gene primer amplification, nucleated cell counts were estimated. The data were produced by immunoSEQ multiplex PCR, yet TCRdb's version contains in-frame clones alone and is incomplete. V and J calls and clone size are those listed in that table; D and trimming were worked out from the DNA. The sample lists 55,000 to 75,000 clones, more than 75% occurring once. The CDR3 is made up of 15 amino acids. Per germline, CDR1 SGDLS and CDR2 YYNGEE. With 0 bases clipped from V and 3 bases from J, the junction kept 3 bases outside the gene matches. The gene calls are TRBV9 and TRBJ1-5; 7 nucleotides line up with TRBD1. The sample taken for sequencing was peripheral blood. The receptor was derived from a man aged 50 to 60 with active COVID-19. The CDR3 bases are TGTGCCAGCAGCGTAGGACAGGGCTACAATCAGCCCCAGCATTTT. Translated: CASSVGQGYNQPQHF.